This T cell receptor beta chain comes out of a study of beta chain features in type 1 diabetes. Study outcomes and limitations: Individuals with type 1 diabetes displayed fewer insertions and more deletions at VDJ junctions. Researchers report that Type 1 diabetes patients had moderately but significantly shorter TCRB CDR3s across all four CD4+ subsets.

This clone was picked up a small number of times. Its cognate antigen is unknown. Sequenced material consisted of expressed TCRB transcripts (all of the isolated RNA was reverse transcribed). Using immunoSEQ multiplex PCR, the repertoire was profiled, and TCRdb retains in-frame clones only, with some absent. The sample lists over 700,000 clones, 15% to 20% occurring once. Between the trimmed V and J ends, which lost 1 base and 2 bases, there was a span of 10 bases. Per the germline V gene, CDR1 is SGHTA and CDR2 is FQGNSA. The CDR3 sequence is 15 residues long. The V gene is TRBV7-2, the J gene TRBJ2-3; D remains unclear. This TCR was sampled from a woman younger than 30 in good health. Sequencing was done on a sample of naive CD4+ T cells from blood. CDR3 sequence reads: CASSLVFGNTDTQYF. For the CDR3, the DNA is TGTGCCAGCAGCTTAGTTTTCGGAAACACAGATACGCAGTATTTT. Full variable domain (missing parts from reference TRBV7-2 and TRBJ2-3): GAGVSQSPSNKVTEKGKDVELRCDPISGHTALYWYRQSLGQGLEFLIYFQGNSAPDKSGLPSDRFSAERTGGSVSTLTIQRTQQEDSAVYLCASSLVFGNTDTQYFGPGTRLTVL.